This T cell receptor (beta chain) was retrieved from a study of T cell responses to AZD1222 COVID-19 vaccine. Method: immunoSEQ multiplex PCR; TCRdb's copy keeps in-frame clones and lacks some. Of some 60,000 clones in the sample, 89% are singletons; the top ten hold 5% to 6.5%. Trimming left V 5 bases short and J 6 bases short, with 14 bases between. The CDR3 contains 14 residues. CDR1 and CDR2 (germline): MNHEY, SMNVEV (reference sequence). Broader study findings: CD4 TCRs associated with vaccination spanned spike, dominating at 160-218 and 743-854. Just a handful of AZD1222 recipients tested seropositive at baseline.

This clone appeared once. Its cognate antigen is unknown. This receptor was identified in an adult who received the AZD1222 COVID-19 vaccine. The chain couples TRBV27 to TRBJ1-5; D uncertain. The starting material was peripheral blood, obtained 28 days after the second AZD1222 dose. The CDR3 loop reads CASSQRVLSQPQHF. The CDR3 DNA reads TGTGCCAGCAGTCAGAGGGTATTAAGTCAGCCCCAGCATTTT.